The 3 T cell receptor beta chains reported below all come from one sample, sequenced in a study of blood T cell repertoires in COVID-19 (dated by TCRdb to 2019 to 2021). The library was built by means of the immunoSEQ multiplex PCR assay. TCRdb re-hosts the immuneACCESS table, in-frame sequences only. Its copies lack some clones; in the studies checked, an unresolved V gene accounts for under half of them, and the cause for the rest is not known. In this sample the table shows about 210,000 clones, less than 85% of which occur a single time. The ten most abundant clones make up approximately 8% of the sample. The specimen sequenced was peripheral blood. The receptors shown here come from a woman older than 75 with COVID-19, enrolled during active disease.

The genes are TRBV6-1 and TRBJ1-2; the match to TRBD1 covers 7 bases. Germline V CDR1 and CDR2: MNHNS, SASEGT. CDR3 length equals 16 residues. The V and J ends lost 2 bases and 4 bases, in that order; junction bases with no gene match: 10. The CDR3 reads CASSEQWDRQSYGYTF. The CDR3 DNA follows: TGTGCCAGCAGTGAACAGTGGGACAGACAAAGCTATGGCTACACCTTC.

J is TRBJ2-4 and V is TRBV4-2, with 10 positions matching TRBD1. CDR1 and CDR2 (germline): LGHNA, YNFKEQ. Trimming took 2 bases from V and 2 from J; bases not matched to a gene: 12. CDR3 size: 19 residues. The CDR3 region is CASSQTGATGGLTKNIQYF. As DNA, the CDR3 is TGTGCCAGCAGCCAAACAGGGGCGACAGGGGGCTTAACCAAAAACATTCAGTACTTC.

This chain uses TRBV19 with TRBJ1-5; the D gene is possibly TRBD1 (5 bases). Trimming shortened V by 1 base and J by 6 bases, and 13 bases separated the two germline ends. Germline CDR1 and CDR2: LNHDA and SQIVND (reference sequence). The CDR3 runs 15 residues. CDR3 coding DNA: TGTGCCAGTAGTATAGGTTCCGGGGGTGGTCAGCCCCAGCATTTT. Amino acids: CASSIGSGGGQPQHF.